What follows are 8 T cell receptor beta chains derived from one specimen sequenced in a study of human T cells and chemical hapten exposure. The time point denotes: patch test 1, 2 weeks after DPC sensitization. Documented treatment: therapeutic diphenylcyclopropenone sensitization with weekly scalp DPC. TCRdb fed the RACE reads into MiXCR, producing one record per CDR3 protein. The sample shows approximately 340,000 distinct CDR3 sequences, around 7% of them seen only once. Specimen: whole blood, collected in connection with sensitization to the hapten diphenylcyclopropenone (DPC). These receptors were obtained from a young woman with alopecia areata. Some clones in this sample may be carry-over from other donors' samples.

This clonotype was counted ten times or more. V usage is TRBV7-9 and J usage is TRBJ1-3, with D perhaps matching TRBD1 (5 bases). CDR3 length: 18 amino acids. V lost 5 bases, J lost 0 bases, and 20 bases lay in between. CDR1 and CDR2 from the germline V gene are SEHNR and FQNEAQ (reference sequence). The CDR3 protein is CASSPPAGGPTSGNTIYF. For the CDR3, the DNA is TGTGCCAGCAGCCCACCCGCCGGGGGACCCACCTCTGGAAACACCATATATTTT.

This clonotype has at least ten counts. The J gene is TRBJ2-1, the V gene TRBV6-1; 8 bases match TRBD2. CDR3 length: 15 residues. The V gene's germline CDR1 is MNHNS and CDR2 SASEGT. With 6 bases clipped from V and 5 bases from J, the junction kept 9 bases outside the gene matches. CDR3 nucleotide sequence: TGTGCCAGCAGCCAAAATCGGGGGGGGAACAATGAGCAGTTCTTC. Its protein product is CASSQNRGGNNEQFF.

This clonotype was found a few times. The V gene is TRBV7-3, the J gene TRBJ2-3; TRBD2 agrees at 7 bases. Germline V gene sequence: CDR1 SGHTA, CDR2 FQGTGA. The junction had 15 bases not matched to a gene; V was cut back by 4 bases and J by 8 bases. The CDR3 has 16 residues. The chain's CDR3 is CASSWAGAGDLGTQYF. CDR3 coding DNA: TGTGCCAGCAGCTGGGCTGGGGCGGGGGACCTTGGTACGCAGTATTTT.

The rearrangement links TRBV6-5 to TRBJ1-2; possible D gene TRBD1, 5 bases. Trimming removed 7 bases from V and 3 bases from J, with 15 bases in between. The CDR3 has 14 residues. Germline loops: CDR1 MNHEY, CDR2 SVGAGI. CDR3 sequence reads: CASKSAQGDYGYTF. CDR3 nucleotides: TGTGCCAGCAAGAGTGCCCAGGGCGACTATGGCTACACCTTC.

This clonotype occurred many times. V usage is TRBV28 and J usage is TRBJ1-2, with 9 bases that match TRBD1. The germline CDR1 and CDR2 sequences are MDHEN and SYDVKM. Trimming at V came to 5 bases and at J to 7 bases, leaving 11 bases not matched to a gene. CDR3 length: 15 amino acids. CDR3 loop: CASSPQPTGGSGYTF. DNA of the CDR3: TGTGCCAGCAGTCCTCAACCGACAGGGGGTAGTGGCTACACCTTC.

By share, this clonotype counts as medium-sized. The gene calls are TRBV28 and TRBJ2-7, with 9 positions matching TRBD1. The germline V gene encodes CDR1 MDHEN and CDR2 SYDVKM. This CDR3 is built from 17 residues. Trimming cost V 4 bases and J 7 bases; bases outside gene matches: 17. The CDR3 region has the DNA TGTGCCAGCAGTTCCCCTATGAAGGACAGGGGAGTTTGGGAGCAGTACTTC. This encodes CASSSPMKDRGVWEQYF.

This clonotype turned up a few times. The chain is built from TRBV2 and TRBJ2-3; D is possibly TRBD2 (7 bases). Germline CDR1 is SNHLY and CDR2 is FYNNEI. Trimming removed 7 bases at V and 6 bases at J, with 20 bases between. The CDR3 runs to 15 residues. CDR3 nucleotides: TGTGCCAGCACTGGAAAGGGGGGGGGCGGCGATACGCAGTATTTT. Amino acid sequence: CASTGKGGGGDTQYF. Full variable domain (rest looked up from reference TRBV2 and TRBJ2-3): EPEVTQTPSHQVTQMGQEVILRCVPISNHLYFYWYRQILGQKVEFLVSFYNNEISEKSEIFDDQFSVERPDGSNFTLKIRSTKLEDSAMYFCASTGKGGGGDTQYFGPGTRLTVL.

The V and J genes are TRBV5-1 and TRBJ2-7; D gene unclear. Deletions cut 4 bases from V and 2 bases from J, with 13 bases between. From germline, CDR1 is SGHRS and CDR2 YFSETQ. The CDR3 runs to 14 residues. In DNA, the CDR3 is TGCGCCAGCAGCCACCAACCGGGCACCTACGAGCAGTACTTC. Amino acids: CASSHQPGTYEQYF.